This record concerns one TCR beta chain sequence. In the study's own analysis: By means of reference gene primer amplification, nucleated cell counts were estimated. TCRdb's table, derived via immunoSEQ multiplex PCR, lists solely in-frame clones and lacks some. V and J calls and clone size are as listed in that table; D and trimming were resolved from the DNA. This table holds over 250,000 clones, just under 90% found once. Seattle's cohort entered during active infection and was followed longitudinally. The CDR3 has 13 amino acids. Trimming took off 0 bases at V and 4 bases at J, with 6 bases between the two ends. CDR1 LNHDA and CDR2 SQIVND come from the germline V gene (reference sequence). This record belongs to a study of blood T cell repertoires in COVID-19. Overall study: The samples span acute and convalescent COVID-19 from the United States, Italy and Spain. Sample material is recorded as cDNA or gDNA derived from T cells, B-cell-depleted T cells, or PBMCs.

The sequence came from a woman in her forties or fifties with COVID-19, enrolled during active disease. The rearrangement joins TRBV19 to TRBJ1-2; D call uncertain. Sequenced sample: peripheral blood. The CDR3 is CASSIEGGYGYTF. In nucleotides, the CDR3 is TGTGCCAGTAGTATAGAGGGAGGCTATGGCTACACCTTC.